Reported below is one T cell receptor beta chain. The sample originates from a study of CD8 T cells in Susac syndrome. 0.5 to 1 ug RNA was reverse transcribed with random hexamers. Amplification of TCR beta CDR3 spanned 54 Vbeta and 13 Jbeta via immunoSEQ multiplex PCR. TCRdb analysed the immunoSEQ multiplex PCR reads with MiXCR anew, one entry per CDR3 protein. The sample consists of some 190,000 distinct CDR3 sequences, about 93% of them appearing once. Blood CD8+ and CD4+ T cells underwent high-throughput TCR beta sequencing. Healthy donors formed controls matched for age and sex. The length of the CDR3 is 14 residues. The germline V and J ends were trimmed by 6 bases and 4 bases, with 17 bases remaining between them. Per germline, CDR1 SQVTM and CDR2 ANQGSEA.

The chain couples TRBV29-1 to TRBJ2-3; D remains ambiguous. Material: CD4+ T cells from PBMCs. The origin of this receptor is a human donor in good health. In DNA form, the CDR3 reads TGCAGCGTGGGCTGGACGGGCATCTCAGATACGCAGTATTTT. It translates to CSVGWTGISDTQYF.